This TCR beta chain was captured in a study of blood T cell repertoires in COVID-19. Looking at the study overall: COVID-19 samples, acute and convalescent, were from the United States, Italy and Spain. T cells, B-cell-depleted T cells, or PBMCs provided the cDNA or gDNA that served as material.

As originally analysed: For nucleated cells, counts were estimated from reference gene primer amplification. The method was immunoSEQ multiplex PCR; TCRdb's version includes in-frame clones alone and lacks a portion of them. V and J calls and clone size are as listed in that table; D and trimming were resolved from the DNA. The profile shows 270,000 or so clones, less than 90% of them singletons. The CDR3 spans 13 residues. Trimming took off 5 bases at V and 1 base at J, with 9 bases between the two ends. CDR1 and CDR2 (germline): LNHDA, SQIVND (reference sequence). The sequence was collected from a human donor in a cohort sampled during active COVID-19. Sequencing input: peripheral blood. V gene TRBV19 combines with J gene TRBJ2-7; D unclear. The CDR3 region has the DNA TGTGCCAGTAGTGTCGGTTATTCCTACGAGCAGTACTTC. This gives the protein CASSVGYSYEQYF.